Presented here are 15 T cell receptor beta chains from one specimen sequenced in a study of blood T cell repertoires in COVID-19. Method: immunoSEQ multiplex PCR; TCRdb's copy keeps in-frame clones and lacks some. The sample holds a few hundred thousand clones; approximately 84% are singletons and the top ten take 0.9% to 1.2%. Sequences were obtained from PBMCs or T cells enriched from blood (not recorded which). These receptors all stem from a woman in her twenties or thirties who had recovered from COVID-19.

The genes are TRBV7-9 and TRBJ1-4; D is uncertain. The CDR3 has 16 residues. V gave up 5 bases and J gave up 5 bases, with 18 bases separating them. The germline V gene encodes CDR1 SEHNR and CDR2 FQNEAQ (reference sequence). As DNA, the CDR3 is TGTGCCAGCAGCCCCCCAAGAGGAGGCTCGAATGAAAAACTGTTTTTT. This encodes CASSPPRGGSNEKLFF.

The chain employs TRBV6-4 and TRBJ2-7, with D perhaps TRBD2 (5 bases). The V end was cut by 3 bases, the J end by 6 bases, with 15 bases between. Per germline, CDR1 MRHNA and CDR2 SNTAGT. This CDR3 is built from 14 residues. DNA of the CDR3: TGTGCCAGCAGTGAAATCCTCGGAGGTAGCGAGCAGTACTTC. It encodes CASSEILGGSEQYF.

The rearrangement links TRBV3-1 (or the pseudogene TRBV3-2) to TRBJ2-7; 8 bases fit TRBD2. The CDR3 totals 19 residues. Germline V lookup: CDR1 LGHDT, CDR2 YNNKEL (reference sequence). Losses at the gene ends were 0 bases for V and 3 bases for J; bases not matched to a gene: 16. The CDR3 region is CASSQDLLAGAQILYEQYF. DNA of the CDR3: TGTGCCAGCAGCCAAGATCTCCTAGCGGGCGCTCAAATCCTCTACGAGCAGTACTTC.

This clone was counted once. The rearrangement uses TRBV6-5 and TRBJ2-7; 8 bases agree with TRBD2. V lost 6 bases and J lost 2; bases outside the gene matches: 9. The CDR3 contains 15 residues. Germline lookup yields CDR1 MNHEY and CDR2 SVGAGI. CDR3 amino acids: CASRPTSASPYEQYF. CDR3 bases: TGTGCCAGCAGGCCGACTAGCGCTTCCCCCTACGAGCAGTACTTC.

The V gene is TRBV5-6, the J gene TRBJ2-7; 9 nucleotides align to TRBD1. CDR1 and CDR2 from the germline V gene are SGHDT and YYEEEE. Trimming at V came to 4 bases and at J to 5 bases, leaving 7 bases not matched to a gene. This CDR3 has 14 residues. The CDR3, as DNA: TGTGCCAGCAGCCTCGGGACAGGGCAGGACGAGCAGTACTTC. Amino acids: CASSLGTGQDEQYF. The full variable domain, its missing parts supplied by reference TRBV5-6 and TRBJ2-7, is DAGVTQSPTHLIKTRGQQVTLRCSPKSGHDTVSWYQQALGQGPQFIFQYYEEEERQRGNFPDRFSGHQFPNYSSELNVNALLLGDSALYLCASSLGTGQDEQYFGPGTRLTVT.

This chain connects TRBV18 to TRBJ2-3; D is possibly TRBD2 (7 bases). Trimming shortened V by 8 bases and J by 0 bases, and 18 bases separated the two germline ends. CDR1 KGHSH and CDR2 LQKENI come from the germline V gene. The CDR3 extends over 16 amino acids. The CDR3 DNA follows: TGTGCCAGCACCCCCGTGGGGGGGGCTAGCACAGATACGCAGTATTTT. Amino acids: CASTPVGGASTDTQYF.

The chain couples TRBV30 to TRBJ1-1; no definite D call. This CDR3 region has 13 residues. From germline, CDR1 is GTSNPN and CDR2 SVGIG (reference sequence). The V end was cut by 5 bases, the J end by 2 bases, with 12 bases between. DNA for the CDR3: TGTGCCTGGGCCCCCCGGACTAACACTGAAGCTTTCTTT. Translating gives CAWAPRTNTEAFF.

The chain combines TRBV14 with TRBJ1-6, with D possibly being TRBD1 (5 bases). The CDR3 has 14 amino acids. V gave up 4 bases and J gave up 10 bases, with 14 bases separating them. Germline CDR1 SGHDN, CDR2 FVKESK. CDR3 DNA: TGTGCCAGCAGCCTACGGCGGGGCCCCTCACCCCTCCACTTT. This gives the protein CASSLRRGPSPLHF.

This chain uses TRBV15 with TRBJ2-5, with a weak D call TRBD2 (6 bases). Germline CDR1 is LNHNV and CDR2 is YYDKDF (reference sequence). The CDR3 runs 15 residues. V was trimmed by 7 bases and J by 2 bases, leaving 17 bases between them. DNA of the CDR3: TGTGCCACCAAGGGGACTCTCACGAGGCAAGAGACCCAGTACTTC. Its protein product is CATKGTLTRQETQYF. The complete variable domain, with remaining parts taken from reference TRBV15 and TRBJ2-5, reads DAMVIQNPRYQVTQFGKPVTLSCSQTLNHNVMYWYQQKSSQAPKLLFHYYDKDFNNEADTPDNFQSRRPNTSFCFLDIRSPGLGDTAMYLCATKGTLTRQETQYFGPGTRLLVL.

The chain employs TRBV5-4 and TRBJ1-1, with D maybe TRBD1 (6 bases). Deletions cut 4 bases from V and 1 base from J, with 11 bases between. Germline assignment: CDR1 SGHNT and CDR2 YYREEE (reference sequence). The CDR3 is made up of 14 amino acids. In nucleotides, the CDR3 is TGTGCCAGCAGCCCGGGGGGGGCGAACACTGAAGCTTTCTTT. This encodes CASSPGGANTEAFF. The full variable domain, with the rest looked up from reference TRBV5-4 and TRBJ1-1, is ETGVTQSPTHLIKTRGQQVTLRCSSQSGHNTVSWYQQALGQGPQFIFQYYREEENGRGNFPPRFSGLQFPNYSSELNVNALELDDSALYLCASSPGGANTEAFFGQGTRLTVV.

The V call is TRBV19, the J call TRBJ1-2; D is uncertain. Trimming removed 4 bases from V and 6 bases from J, with 12 bases in between. CDR1 is LNHDA and CDR2 is SQIVND in the germline V gene (reference sequence). The CDR3 is 13 amino acids. The CDR3 reads CASSTRPGDGYTF. CDR3 bases: TGTGCCAGTAGTACTAGGCCCGGGGATGGCTACACCTTC.

The V and J genes are TRBV7-6 and TRBJ2-4; 9 positions agree with TRBD2. This CDR3 region has 15 residues. V dropped 1 base and J dropped 9; count of bases not matched to a gene: 7. The germline V gene has CDR1 SGHVS and CDR2 FNYEAQ. As DNA, the CDR3 is TGTGCCAGCAGCTTAGGCGGGGGGGGCCAGGGCATTCAGTACTTC. Amino acids: CASSLGGGGQGIQYF. Filled out from reference TRBV7-6 and TRBJ2-4, the complete variable domain reads GAGVSQSPRYKVTKRGQDVALRCDPISGHVSLYWYRQALGQGPEFLTYFNYEAQQDKSGLPNDRFSAERPEGSISTLTIQRTEQRDSAMYRCASSLGGGGQGIQYFGAGTRLSVL.

For this clone: The identical CDR3 is also encoded by other nucleotide sequences in the sample. This CDR3 is CASSQDRGTGELFF. CDR3 coding DNA: TGCGCCAGCAGCCAAGATAGAGGAACCGGGGAGCTGTTTTTT. This rearrangement joins TRBV4-3 to TRBJ2-2; D is unresolved. The germline V and J ends were trimmed by 0 bases and 5 bases, with 7 bases remaining between them. Germline V lookup: CDR1 LGHNA, CDR2 YSLEER. The CDR3 has 14 residues.

The V gene is TRBV30, the J gene TRBJ2-7; maybe TRBD2 (5 bases). V dropped 4 bases and J dropped 7 bases, with 14 bases sitting between them. This CDR3 contains 12 residues. Germline V lookup: CDR1 GTSNPN, CDR2 SVGIG (reference sequence). CDR3 sequence (DNA): TGTGCCTGGAAAGACTTGAGGGAGGAGCAGTACTTC. It translates to CAWKDLREEQYF.

This chain links TRBV11-2 with TRBJ1-5, with 8 bases that match TRBD1. The CDR3 covers 15 residues. Germline CDR1 reads SGHAT; CDR2 reads FQNNGV. After removal of 6 bases from V and 3 bases from J, the junction contained 7 bases not matched to a gene. CDR3: CASSPGTGSNQPQHF. The CDR3 region has the DNA TGTGCCAGCAGTCCCGGGACAGGATCCAATCAGCCCCAGCATTTT. The full variable domain, with the rest looked up from reference TRBV11-2 and TRBJ1-5, is EAGVAQSPRYKIIEKRQSVAFWCNPISGHATLYWYQQILGQGPKLLIQFQNNGVVDDSQLPKDRFSAERLKGVDSTLKIQPAKLEDSAVYLCASSPGTGSNQPQHFGDGTRLSIL.